This T cell receptor beta chain stems from a study of early T cells in non-severe SARS-CoV-2 infection (dated by TCRdb to about 2021). Study-wide context: Because TCR sequencing was done on bulk RNA from unsorted whole blood, the alpha and beta chains could not be paired. Points the paper makes about the study in general: Matching against VDJdb was skewed toward anti-spike CD8 responses, likely underestimated virus-specific expansions, and missed private and CD4 specificities.

CDR1 SGHRS and CDR2 YFSETQ were looked up in the germline V gene. Trimming takes 4 bases from V and 1 base from J, and the germline ends sit 14 bases apart. From its cysteine to its phenylalanine, the CDR3 spans 15 amino acids. The kept DNA is CDR3 alone, 45 bases in frame from the first base. This was a case-control study nested in a cohort of healthcare workers in London, UK, who had nasopharyngeal swab PCR tests and blood samples taken every week. Healthcare workers were recruited between 23 and 31 March 2020, during the week of the UK lockdown, and were followed weekly for up to about 16 weeks. The protocol used for the library was 5' RACE. The sequencer was a NextSeq 500. Unique molecular identifiers were attached to individual cDNA molecules in the TCR library protocol so that sequencing error and PCR bias could be corrected. Both TCR alpha and beta chains were sequenced, and tight co-correlation was observed between alpha and beta sequence abundances in each sample. The original pipeline was this. Decombinator V4 was used to perform V gene, J gene and CDR3 annotation of TCR sequences. TCRs were defined as expanded if a significant change between any two time points was detected under a Poisson model with p below 0.0001. Abundances of TCRs were expressed as counts per million after normalisation to the total number of TCRs sequenced in each sample. MAIT TCRs were defined by TRAV1-2 paired with TRAJ12, TRAJ20 or TRAJ33, and iNKT TCRs by TRAV10 paired with TRAJ18. A search of VDJdb, accessed on 1 November 2021, was run for TCRs annotated to CMV, EBV and SARS-CoV-2, with TCRs annotated for multiple antigens excluded. TCRdb cleaned the public reads at Q25 with fastp, built clones with MiXCR and kept in-frame beta chains. Rows merge per CDR3 protein into single entries with the most common DNA and genes. The V and J calls shown here were made by TCRdb, not taken from the authors' results. The sample table lists 75,000 or so distinct CDR3 sequences, about 10% of them with a count of one. The ten largest clones take up approximately 6.4% of the sample.

This clonotype was picked up a small number of times. The antigen it binds to is not known. No per-base quality is available; no much larger clone lies one base away. The rearrangement combines TRBV5-1 with TRBJ1-1, and the D gene may be TRBD1, 6 bases matching. This sequence originates from an adult who was a healthcare worker with PCR-confirmed SARS-CoV-2 infection or an uninfected control (not recorded which). The sample taken for sequencing was whole blood. The CDR3 reads as follows: CASSPGAGTNTEAFF. The DNA sequence follows: TGCGCCAGCAGCCCGGGGGCAGGGACGAACACTGAAGCTTTCTTT.